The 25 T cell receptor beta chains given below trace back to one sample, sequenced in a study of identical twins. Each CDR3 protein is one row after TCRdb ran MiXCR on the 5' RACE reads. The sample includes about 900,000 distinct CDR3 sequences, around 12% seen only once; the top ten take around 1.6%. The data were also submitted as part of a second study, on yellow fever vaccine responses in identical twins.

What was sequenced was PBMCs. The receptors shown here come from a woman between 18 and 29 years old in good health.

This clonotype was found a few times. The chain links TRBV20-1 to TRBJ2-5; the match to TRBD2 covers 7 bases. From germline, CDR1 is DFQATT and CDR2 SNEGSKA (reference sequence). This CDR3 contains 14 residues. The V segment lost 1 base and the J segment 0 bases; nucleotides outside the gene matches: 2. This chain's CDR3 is CSARGEGNQETQYF. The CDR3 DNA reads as TGCAGTGCTAGAGGGGAGGGGAACCAAGAGACCCAGTACTTC.

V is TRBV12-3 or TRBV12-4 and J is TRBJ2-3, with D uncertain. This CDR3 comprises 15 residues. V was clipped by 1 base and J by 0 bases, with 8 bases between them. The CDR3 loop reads CASSLDPLSTDTQYF. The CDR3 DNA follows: TGTGCCAGCAGTTTAGATCCTCTCAGCACAGATACGCAGTATTTT.

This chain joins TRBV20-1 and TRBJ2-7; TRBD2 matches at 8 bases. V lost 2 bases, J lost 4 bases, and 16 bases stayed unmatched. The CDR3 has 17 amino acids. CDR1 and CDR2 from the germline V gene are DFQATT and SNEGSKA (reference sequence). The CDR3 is CSARPLLSAGARYEQYF. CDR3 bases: TGCAGTGCTAGACCCCTACTGTCAGCGGGAGCTCGGTACGAGCAGTACTTC.

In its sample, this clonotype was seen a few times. CDR3 in amino acids: CSLLLGGTDTQYF. CDR3 DNA sequence: TGCAGCCTCCTTCTGGGAGGCACAGATACGCAGTATTTT. The chain combines TRBV20-1 with TRBJ2-3; TRBD2 might be the D (5 bases). The CDR3 totals 13 residues. Looked up from germline, CDR1 is DFQATT and CDR2 is SNEGSKA (reference sequence).

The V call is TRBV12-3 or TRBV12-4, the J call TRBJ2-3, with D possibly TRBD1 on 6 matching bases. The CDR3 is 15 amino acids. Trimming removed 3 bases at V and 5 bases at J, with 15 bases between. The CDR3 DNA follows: TGTGCCAGCAGTTTGAGGCAGGGGAATGGAGATACGCAGTATTTT. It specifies CASSLRQGNGDTQYF.

The CDR3: CSVEWGSSGGELFF. The CDR3 DNA is TGCAGCGTTGAATGGGGAAGCTCTGGCGGGGAGCTGTTTTTT. The J gene is TRBJ2-2, the V gene TRBV29-1; D not resolved. Trimming took 2 bases from V and 7 from J, leaving 14 bases between them. The CDR3 is 14 residues long. CDR1 SQVTM and CDR2 ANQGSEA come from the germline V gene.

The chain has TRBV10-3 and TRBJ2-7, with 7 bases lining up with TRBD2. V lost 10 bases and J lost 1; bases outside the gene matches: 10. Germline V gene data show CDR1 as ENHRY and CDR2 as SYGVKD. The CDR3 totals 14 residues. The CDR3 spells CATRGGVGSYEQYF. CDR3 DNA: TGTGCCACCCGCGGGGGAGTAGGGTCCTACGAGCAGTACTTC.

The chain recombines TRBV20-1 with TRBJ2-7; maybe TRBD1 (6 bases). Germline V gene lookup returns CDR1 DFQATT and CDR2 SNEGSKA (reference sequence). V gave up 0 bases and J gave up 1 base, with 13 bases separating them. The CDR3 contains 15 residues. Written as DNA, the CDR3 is TGCAGTGCTAGAGATCGGCAGGGGTGGTCCTACGAGCAGTACTTC. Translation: CSARDRQGWSYEQYF.

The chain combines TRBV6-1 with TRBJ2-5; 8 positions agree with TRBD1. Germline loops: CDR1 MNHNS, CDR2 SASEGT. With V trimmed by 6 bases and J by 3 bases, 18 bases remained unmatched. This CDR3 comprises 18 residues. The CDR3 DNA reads TGTGCCAGCAGCCCCCGCTGGGCCGGGACAGGAGGGAAAGAGACCCAGTACTTC. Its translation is CASSPRWAGTGGKETQYF.

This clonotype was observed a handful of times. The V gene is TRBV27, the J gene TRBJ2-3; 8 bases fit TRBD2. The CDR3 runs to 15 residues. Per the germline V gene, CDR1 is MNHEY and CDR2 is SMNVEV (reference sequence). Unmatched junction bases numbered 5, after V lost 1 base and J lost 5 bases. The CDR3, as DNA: TGTGCCAGCAGTTTATTATCGGGGGGGCAAGATACGCAGTATTTT. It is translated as CASSLLSGGQDTQYF.

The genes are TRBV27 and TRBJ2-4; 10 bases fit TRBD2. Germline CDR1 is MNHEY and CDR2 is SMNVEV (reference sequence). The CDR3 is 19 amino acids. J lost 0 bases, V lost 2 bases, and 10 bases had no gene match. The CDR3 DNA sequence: TGTGCCAGCAGTTTAAAGCCTCTAGCGGGAGTGGTAGCCAAAAACATTCAGTACTTC. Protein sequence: CASSLKPLAGVVAKNIQYF.

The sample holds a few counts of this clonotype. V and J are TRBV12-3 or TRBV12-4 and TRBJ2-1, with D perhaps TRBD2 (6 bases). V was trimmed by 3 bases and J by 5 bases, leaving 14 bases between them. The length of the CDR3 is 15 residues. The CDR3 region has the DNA TGTGCCAGCAGTTTCGATTCTAGCGCTAACAATGAGCAGTTCTTC. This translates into CASSFDSSANNEQFF.

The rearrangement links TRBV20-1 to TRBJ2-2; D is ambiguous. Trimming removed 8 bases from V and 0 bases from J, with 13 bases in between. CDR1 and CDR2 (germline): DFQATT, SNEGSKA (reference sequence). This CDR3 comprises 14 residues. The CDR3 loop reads CSRQQISNTGELFF. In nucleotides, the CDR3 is TGCAGTAGACAACAGATTTCGAACACCGGGGAGCTGTTTTTT.

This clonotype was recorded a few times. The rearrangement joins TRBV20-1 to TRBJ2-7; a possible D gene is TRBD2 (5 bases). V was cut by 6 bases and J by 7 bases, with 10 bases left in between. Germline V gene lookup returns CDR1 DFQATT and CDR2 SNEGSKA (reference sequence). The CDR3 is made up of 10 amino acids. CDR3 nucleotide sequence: TGCAGTGCCCAAGCGGTAGAGCAGTACGTC. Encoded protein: CSAQAVEQYV.

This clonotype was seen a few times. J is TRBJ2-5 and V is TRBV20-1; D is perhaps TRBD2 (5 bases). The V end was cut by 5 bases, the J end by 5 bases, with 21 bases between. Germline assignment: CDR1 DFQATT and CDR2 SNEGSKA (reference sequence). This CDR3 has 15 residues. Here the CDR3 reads CSALSGLGKSETQYF. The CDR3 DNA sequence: TGCAGTGCTCTCTCCGGACTCGGGAAATCGGAGACCCAGTACTTC.

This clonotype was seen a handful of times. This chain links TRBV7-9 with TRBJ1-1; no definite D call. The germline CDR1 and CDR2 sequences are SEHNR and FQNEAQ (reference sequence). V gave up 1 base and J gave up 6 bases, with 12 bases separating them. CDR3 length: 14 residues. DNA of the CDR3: TGTGCCAGCAGCTTAGTAGGCAGTCTTGCTGAAGCTTTCTTT. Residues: CASSLVGSLAEAFF.

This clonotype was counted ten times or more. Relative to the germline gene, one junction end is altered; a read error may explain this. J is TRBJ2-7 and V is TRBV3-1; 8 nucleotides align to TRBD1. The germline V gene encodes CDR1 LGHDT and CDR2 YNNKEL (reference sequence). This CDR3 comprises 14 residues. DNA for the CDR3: TGCGCCAGCAGCCAAGGACAGGGTACTTACGAGCAGTACTTC. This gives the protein CASSQGQGTYEQYF.

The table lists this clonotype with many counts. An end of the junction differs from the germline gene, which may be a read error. The CDR3 spells CASSQGSEILF. The CDR3 region has the DNA TGTGCCAGCAGCCAAGGGTCAGAGATACTCTTC. V usage is TRBV3-1 and J usage is TRBJ2-7; D not certain. Per the germline V gene, CDR1 is LGHDT and CDR2 is YNNKEL (reference sequence). The CDR3 covers 11 residues.

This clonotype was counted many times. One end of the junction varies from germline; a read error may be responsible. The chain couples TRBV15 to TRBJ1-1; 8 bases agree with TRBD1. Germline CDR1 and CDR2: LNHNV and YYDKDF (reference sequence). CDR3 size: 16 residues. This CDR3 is CATSRGDRGVKTEAFF. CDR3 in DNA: TGTGCCACCAGCAGAGGAGACAGGGGCGTGAAAACTGAAGCTTTCTTT.

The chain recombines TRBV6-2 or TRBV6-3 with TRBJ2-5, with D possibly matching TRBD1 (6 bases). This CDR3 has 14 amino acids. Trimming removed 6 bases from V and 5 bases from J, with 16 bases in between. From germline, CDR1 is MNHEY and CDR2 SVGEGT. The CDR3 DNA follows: TGTGCCAGCAGCTATCAGGGGAGTCGGGAGACCCAGTACTTC. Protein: CASSYQGSRETQYF.

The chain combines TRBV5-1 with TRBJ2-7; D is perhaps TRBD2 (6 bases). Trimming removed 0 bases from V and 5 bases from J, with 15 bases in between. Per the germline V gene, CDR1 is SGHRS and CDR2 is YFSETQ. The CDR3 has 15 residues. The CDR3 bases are TGCGCCAGCAGCTTGGACGGGAGCATAGTCAACGAGCAGTACTTC. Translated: CASSLDGSIVNEQYF.

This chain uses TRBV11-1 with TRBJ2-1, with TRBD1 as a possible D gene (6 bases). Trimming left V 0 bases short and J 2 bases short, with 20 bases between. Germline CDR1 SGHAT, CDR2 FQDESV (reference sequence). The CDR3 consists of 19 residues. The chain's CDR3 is CASSLAGLPTGNTYNEQFF. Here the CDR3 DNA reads TGTGCCAGCAGCTTAGCCGGACTCCCGACAGGAAACACCTACAATGAGCAGTTCTTC.

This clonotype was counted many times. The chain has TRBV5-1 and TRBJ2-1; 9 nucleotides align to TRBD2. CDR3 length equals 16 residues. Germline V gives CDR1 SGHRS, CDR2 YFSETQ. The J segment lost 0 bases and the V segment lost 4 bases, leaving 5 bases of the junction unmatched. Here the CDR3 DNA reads TGCGCCAGCAGCCCACTTAGCGGGAGCTCCTACAATGAGCAGTTCTTC. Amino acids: CASSPLSGSSYNEQFF.

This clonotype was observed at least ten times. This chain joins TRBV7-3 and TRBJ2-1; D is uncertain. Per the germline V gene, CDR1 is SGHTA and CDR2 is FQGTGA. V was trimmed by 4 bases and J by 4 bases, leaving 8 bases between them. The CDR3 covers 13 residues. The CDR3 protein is CASSSSLYNEQFF. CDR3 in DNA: TGTGCCAGCAGCTCATCCTTGTACAATGAGCAGTTCTTC.

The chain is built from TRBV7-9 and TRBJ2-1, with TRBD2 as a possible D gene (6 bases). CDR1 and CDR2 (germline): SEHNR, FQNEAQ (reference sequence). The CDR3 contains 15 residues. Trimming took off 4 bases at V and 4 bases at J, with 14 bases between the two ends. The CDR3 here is CASSSPSAGYNEQFF. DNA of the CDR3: TGTGCCAGCAGCTCCCCCTCCGCGGGATACAATGAGCAGTTCTTC. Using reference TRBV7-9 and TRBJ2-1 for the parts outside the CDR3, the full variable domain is DTGVSQNPRHKITKRGQNVTFRCDPISEHNRLYWYRQTLGQGPEFLTYFQNEAQLEKSRLLSDRFSAERPKGSFSTLEIQRTEQGDSAMYLCASSSPSAGYNEQFFGPGTRLTVL.